This TCR beta chain was found in a study of cytomegalovirus exposure and HLA in healthy donors. Looking at the study overall: The Caucasian-associated ancestry cluster held over 80% of around 380 genotyped donors. The study's findings and limits: The study put 160 or so TCR beta chains on its list as cytomegalovirus-associated. Some V segments could not be told apart, so they were left out, TRBV6-2 and TRBV6-3 among them.

This clone was seen a handful of times. What it binds is not known. With 60 Vbeta and 13 Jbeta primers, the PCR was carried out. Repertoires were generated with immunoSEQ multiplex PCR, while TCRdb's copy carries only in-frame clones and drops some. The table includes about 190,000 clones, roughly three quarters detected once. Donors counted as nominally healthy when sampled, yet unrecorded immune exposures were likely. The germline V and J ends were trimmed by 5 bases and 14 bases, with 18 bases remaining between them. CDR1 and CDR2 from the germline V gene are GTSNPN and SVGIG (reference sequence). CDR3 length: 11 residues.

Input material: PBMCs. The sequence derives from a woman aged 18-30 years in good health and CMV-seronegative. The chain couples TRBV30 to TRBJ1-2, with TRBD1 as a possible D gene (6 bases). CDR3 DNA sequence: TGTGCCTGGGAAATTGGACAGTTCCCGACCTTC. It specifies CAWEIGQFPTF.